The T cell receptor beta chain described here comes from a study of siplizumab effects on memory and regulatory T cells. Overall study results and limits: Of the alloreactive clones, only a minor fraction mapped to unstimulated subsets. Siplizumab led to significantly less abundant alloreactive sequences that could be traced back to unstimulated CD4+ memory cells. Neither a naive nor a memory phenotype was assignable to roughly 75-96% of proliferating CD4+ or CD8+ clones.

Assay used: immunoSEQ multiplex PCR; TCRdb lists only in-frame clones, some missing. The sample holds 100,000 to 110,000 clones, about 90% seen once. A word on this clone: The antigen remains unidentified.

The germline V gene encodes CDR1 SGHNT and CDR2 YYREEE (reference sequence). V shed 0 bases and J shed 1 base, with 8 bases lying between them. CDR3 length: 16 amino acids. This clonotype was obtained from a human donor in good health. This sequence joins TRBV5-4 and TRBJ2-6, with D uncertain. Sequenced: CD4+ T cells sorted from blood. The CDR3 coding sequence is TGTGCCAGCAGCTTGGCCTTTTGGTCTGGGGCCAACGTCCTGACTTTC. Amino acids: CASSLAFWSGANVLTF.